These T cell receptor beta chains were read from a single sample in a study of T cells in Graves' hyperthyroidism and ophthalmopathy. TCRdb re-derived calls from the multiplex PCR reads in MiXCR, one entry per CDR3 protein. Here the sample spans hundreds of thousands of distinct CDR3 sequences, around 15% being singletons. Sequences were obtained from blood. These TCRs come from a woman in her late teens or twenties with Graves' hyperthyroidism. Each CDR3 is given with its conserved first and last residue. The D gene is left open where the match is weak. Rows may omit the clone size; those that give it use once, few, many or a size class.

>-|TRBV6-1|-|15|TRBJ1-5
TGTGCCAGCAGTGAAAGTAGTACAGCAAATCAGCCCCAGCATTTT
CASSESSTANQPQHF
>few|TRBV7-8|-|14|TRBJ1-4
TGTGCCAGCAGCATGACAGGAGAAGAAGAAAAACTGTTTTTT
CASSMTGEEEKLFF
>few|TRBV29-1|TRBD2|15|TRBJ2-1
TGCAGCGCTCTAGCGGGAGAAGGGTCCTACAATGAGCAGTTCTTC
CSALAGEGSYNEQFF
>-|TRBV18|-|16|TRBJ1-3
TGTGCCAGCTCACCATCTGATCGATACTCTGGAAACACCATATATTTT
CASSPSDRYSGNTIYF
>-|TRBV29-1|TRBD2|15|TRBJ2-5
TGCAGCGTTAGGTCTCTAGCGGGTTCTCAAGAGACCCAGTACTTC
CSVRSLAGSQETQYF
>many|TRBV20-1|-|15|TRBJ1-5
TGCAGTGCTAGAGAAGGGGAGAGGGCCAATCAGCCCCAGCATTTT
CSAREGERANQPQHF
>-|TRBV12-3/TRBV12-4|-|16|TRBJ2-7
TGTGCCAGCAGCCGTCAACGGACTATTGGGTTTTACGAGCAGTACTTC
CASSRQRTIGFYEQYF
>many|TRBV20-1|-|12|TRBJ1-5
TGCAGTGCCACACACCGCGGGGAGCCCCAGCATTTT
CSATHRGEPQHF
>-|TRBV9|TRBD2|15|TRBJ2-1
TGTGCCAGCAGCGTAGAACTAGCGGCAAACAATGAGCAGTTCTTC
CASSVELAANNEQFF
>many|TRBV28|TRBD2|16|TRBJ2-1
TGTGCCAGCAGTTCGCTAGCGGGAGGGGTTTACAATGAGCAGTTCTTC
CASSSLAGGVYNEQFF
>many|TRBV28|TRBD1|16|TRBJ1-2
TGTGCCAGCAGTTCAGAAGGACAGGGGCCATACTATGGCTACACCTTC
CASSSEGQGPYYGYTF